This is a list of T cell receptor beta chains from one sample in a study of blood T cells in healthy people across ages. In TCRdb, the 5' RACE reads were re-called with MiXCR into one record per CDR3 protein. The sample holds 650,000 to 1,000,000 distinct CDR3 sequences, about 42% seen once. Sequenced input: blood. These receptors all come from a man older than 75 in good health. CDR3s include the opening cysteine and the closing phenylalanine or tryptophan. D genes are given only for firm matches. Some rows mark clone size as missing; the rest say once, few, many or name a class of expanded clone.

CDR3 length	D gene	clone size	J gene	V gene	CDR3 protein	CDR3 DNA
19	TRBD1	many	TRBJ1-2	TRBV7-2	CASSLVQGQGATRWYGYTF	TGTGCCAGCAGCTTAGTACAGGGGCAGGGGGCCACAAGGTGGTATGGCTACACCTTC
14	TRBD1	NA	TRBJ2-7	TRBV7-9	CASTSTGVLYEQYF	TGTGCCAGCACCTCCACAGGGGTCCTTTACGAGCAGTACTTC
13	NA	NA	TRBJ2-7	TRBV28	CASSLTNPREQYF	TGTGCCAGCAGTTTAACCAATCCGCGCGAGCAGTACTTC
16	TRBD2	NA	TRBJ2-5	TRBV11-1	CASSPFPGGPLETQYF	TGTGCCAGCAGCCCTTTTCCGGGAGGTCCTTTAGAGACCCAGTACTTC
15	TRBD2	NA	TRBJ2-7	TRBV27	CASSHLASSGYEQYF	TGTGCCAGCAGTCACCTGGCATCTAGCGGTTACGAGCAGTACTTC
14	NA	many	TRBJ2-3	TRBV28	CASSLTHSTDTQYF	TGTGCCAGCAGTTTAACCCACAGCACAGATACGCAGTATTTT
16	TRBD1	NA	TRBJ2-2	TRBV28	CASNSRDRGYPGELFF	TGTGCCAGCAACTCCCGGGACAGGGGGTATCCCGGGGAGCTGTTTTTT
15	NA	NA	TRBJ2-1	TRBV14	CASSRGGGGRDEQFF	TGTGCCAGCAGCCGCGGCGGTGGAGGTAGGGATGAGCAGTTCTTC
14	NA	NA	TRBJ2-1	TRBV6-5	CASSYGPDDNEQFF	TGTGCCAGCAGCTATGGACCAGACGACAATGAGCAGTTCTTC
13	TRBD2	NA	TRBJ2-1	TRBV29-1	CSVGTSADNEQFF	TGCAGCGTAGGGACTAGCGCGGACAATGAGCAGTTCTTC
17	TRBD1	NA	TRBJ2-1	TRBV13	CASSARYRDRGYNEQFF	TGTGCCAGCAGCGCCCGGTACCGGGACAGGGGCTACAATGAGCAGTTCTTC
13	TRBD2	NA	TRBJ2-7	TRBV29-1	CSAIAGLSYEQYF	TGCAGCGCAATAGCGGGCCTCTCCTACGAGCAGTACTTC
16	NA	few	TRBJ2-1	TRBV7-9	CASSGGLGGSFAEQFF	TGTGCCAGCAGCGGGGGCCTCGGTGGGAGTTTTGCTGAGCAGTTCTTC
17	NA	NA	TRBJ1-4	TRBV12-3/TRBV12-4	CASTRTYQGVANEKLFF	TGTGCCAGCACCCGAACTTACCAGGGAGTGGCTAATGAAAAACTGTTTTTT
12	TRBD1	NA	TRBJ1-2	TRBV6-1	CASSPDRGRPTF	TGTGCCAGCAGTCCCGACAGGGGGAGACCCACCTTC
15	NA	few	TRBJ2-5	TRBV11-3	CASSFSGTRQETQYF	TGTGCCAGCAGCTTTTCCGGAACCAGACAAGAGACCCAGTACTTC
14	TRBD2	NA	TRBJ2-7	TRBV10-3	CAIKELAGVGEQYF	TGTGCCATCAAGGAGCTAGCGGGAGTGGGCGAGCAGTACTTC
13	NA	NA	TRBJ1-1	TRBV20-1	CSAKTDTNTEAFF	TGCAGTGCCAAGACAGATACCAACACTGAAGCTTTCTTT
14	NA	NA	TRBJ2-1	TRBV5-4	CASSLAAGALDQFF	TGTGCCAGCAGCCTAGCTGCGGGCGCCCTCGATCAGTTCTTC
14	NA	NA	TRBJ2-6	TRBV3-1	CASSTRQDLNVLTF	TGTGCCAGCAGCACCCGACAGGATCTCAACGTCCTGACTTTC
13	NA	NA	TRBJ1-1	TRBV28	CASSLWGSDEAFF	TGTGCCAGCAGTTTATGGGGGTCAGACGAAGCTTTCTTT
13	NA	once	TRBJ2-7	TRBV2	CASSEPQTYEQYF	TGTGCCAGCAGTGAGCCACAGACCTACGAGCAGTACTTC
16	TRBD2	NA	TRBJ2-2	TRBV5-1	CASSLVSGRNTGELFF	TGCGCCAGCAGCTTGGTCAGCGGGAGGAACACCGGGGAGCTGTTTTTT
12	TRBD1	few	TRBJ1-2	TRBV29-1	CSGTGEDYGYTF	TGCAGCGGGACAGGGGAGGACTATGGCTACACCTTC
14	NA	many	TRBJ1-1	TRBV29-1	CSVEGRGKNTEAFF	TGCAGCGTTGAGGGTAGGGGGAAGAACACTGAAGCTTTCTTT
14	NA	NA	TRBJ2-7	TRBV20-1	CSARIAAEPYEQYF	TGCAGTGCTAGGATTGCAGCGGAGCCCTACGAGCAGTACTTC
15	NA	NA	TRBJ2-5	TRBV11-2	CASSLEVVGGETQYF	TGTGCCAGCAGCTTAGAAGTGGTTGGGGGAGAGACCCAGTACTTC
15	TRBD2	NA	TRBJ2-3	TRBV29-1	CSVGDRRTSQDTQYF	TGCAGCGTTGGAGATCGGAGGACTAGTCAAGATACGCAGTATTTT
13	NA	NA	TRBJ1-2	TRBV15	CATSPGASYGYTF	TGTGCCACCAGCCCGGGGGCCAGTTATGGCTACACCTTC
16	TRBD1	NA	TRBJ1-2	TRBV7-2	CASSLVPGQGNYGYTF	TGTGCCAGCAGCTTAGTTCCGGGACAGGGGAACTATGGCTACACCTTC
14	NA	few	TRBJ2-7	TRBV14	CASSQNDGSYEQYF	TGTGCCAGCAGCCAAAATGACGGGTCCTACGAGCAGTACTTC
16	TRBD1	few	TRBJ2-1	TRBV5-1	CASSRTGTHLTYEQFF	TGCGCCAGCAGCAGGACAGGGACCCATTTGACGTATGAGCAGTTCTTC
14	NA	few	TRBJ1-2	TRBV27	CASSLEGPNYGYTF	TGTGCCAGCAGTTTGGAGGGACCGAACTATGGCTACACCTTC
15	TRBD2	NA	TRBJ2-7	TRBV6-2/TRBV6-3	CASSFRTSGGYEQYF	TGTGCCAGCAGTTTCAGGACTAGCGGGGGATACGAGCAGTACTTC
18	NA	NA	TRBJ2-1	TRBV14	CASLGQEGCGGSNNEQFF	TGTGCCAGCCTCGGACAGGAGGGTTGCGGGGGCAGCAACAATGAGCAGTTCTTC
15	NA	NA	TRBJ2-1	TRBV6-5	CASSYSLSGFNEQFF	TGTGCCAGCAGTTACTCCCTATCGGGATTCAATGAGCAGTTCTTC
14	NA	many	TRBJ2-7	TRBV28	CASSLEGAAYEQYF	TGTGCCAGCAGTTTGGAGGGGGCGGCCTACGAGCAGTACTTC
13	TRBD1	NA	TRBJ1-2	TRBV29-1	CSDQGVTPYGYTF	TGCAGCGACCAGGGGGTGACCCCCTATGGCTACACCTTC
15	NA	NA	TRBJ2-2	TRBV4-3	CASSQEILITGELFF	TGCGCCAGCAGCCAAGAGATTCTGATCACCGGGGAGCTGTTTTTT
15	NA	NA	TRBJ2-7	TRBV4-3	CASSQGRQGGYEQYF	TGCGCCAGCAGCCAAGGTCGGCAAGGGGGCTACGAGCAGTACTTC
15	NA	NA	TRBJ1-2	TRBV9	CASSVDSGPHRGYTF	TGTGCCAGCAGCGTAGATTCCGGGCCCCACCGTGGCTACACCTTC
13	NA	NA	TRBJ1-1	TRBV25-1	CASSEYQVTEAFF	TGTGCCAGCAGTGAATACCAGGTAACTGAAGCTTTCTTT
12	NA	few	TRBJ2-7	TRBV7-2	CASGRTSYEQYF	TGTGCCAGCGGTCGCACGTCCTACGAGCAGTACTTC
15	NA	NA	TRBJ1-4	TRBV12-3/TRBV12-4	CASSLQGDFYEKLFF	TGTGCCAGCAGTTTACAAGGGGACTTTTATGAAAAACTGTTTTTT
16	TRBD1	NA	TRBJ1-5	TRBV6-1	CASSVTGTGEEGAQHF	TGTGCCAGCAGTGTAACCGGGACAGGTGAAGAGGGAGCCCAGCATTTT
14	NA	NA	TRBJ2-1	TRBV20-1	CSAVGGLDYNEQFF	TGCAGTGCTGTAGGGGGACTCGACTACAATGAGCAGTTCTTC